This TCR beta chain comes out of a study of blood T cell repertoires in COVID-19. Study information: T cells, B-cell-depleted T cells, or PBMCs provided the cDNA or gDNA that served as material.

In the original workflow: Amplifying reference gene primers gave estimates of nucleated cell counts. Sequencing was performed with immunoSEQ multiplex PCR; in TCRdb, only in-frame clones are kept and a portion is missing. That table gives V, J and clone size, and the DNA gave D and trimming. This sample yields 250,000 to 350,000 clones, of which approximately 84% are seen a single time; roughly 1.5% belongs to the top ten. Trimming took off 4 bases at V and 1 base at J, with 7 bases between the two ends. CDR3 length equals 12 residues. The germline V gene has CDR1 SQVTM and CDR2 ANQGSEA. Seattle-derived patients entered the study during active infection and were followed longitudinally.

The rearrangement uses TRBV29-1 and TRBJ2-5; D gene ambiguous. What was sequenced was peripheral blood. This receptor was taken from a human donor with COVID-19, enrolled during active disease. The donor label of this sample is uncertain. CDR3 nucleotides: TGCAGCGTTGGTGCCGGCCAAGAGACCCAGTACTTC. Translated: CSVGAGQETQYF.